This T cell receptor beta chain emerged from a study of blood T cell repertoires in COVID-19. The repertoire was sequenced with immunoSEQ multiplex PCR; TCRdb's copy has only in-frame clones and lacks some. The sample lists about 160,000 clones; roughly 84% were seen once. With 3 bases removed from V and 10 bases from J, the gap between germline ends came to 19 bases. Looked up from germline, CDR1 is KGHSH and CDR2 is LQKENI. The CDR3 consists of 15 residues. Sample: peripheral blood. The clonotype originates from a woman of 80 years or more with active or convalescent COVID-19. The V call is TRBV18, the J call TRBJ2-1; possibly TRBD2 for D (7 bases). Here the CDR3 DNA reads TGTGCCAGCTCACCGGGGGGGGCGTCCTACGTGGAGCAGTTCTTC. As protein: CASSPGGASYVEQFF.